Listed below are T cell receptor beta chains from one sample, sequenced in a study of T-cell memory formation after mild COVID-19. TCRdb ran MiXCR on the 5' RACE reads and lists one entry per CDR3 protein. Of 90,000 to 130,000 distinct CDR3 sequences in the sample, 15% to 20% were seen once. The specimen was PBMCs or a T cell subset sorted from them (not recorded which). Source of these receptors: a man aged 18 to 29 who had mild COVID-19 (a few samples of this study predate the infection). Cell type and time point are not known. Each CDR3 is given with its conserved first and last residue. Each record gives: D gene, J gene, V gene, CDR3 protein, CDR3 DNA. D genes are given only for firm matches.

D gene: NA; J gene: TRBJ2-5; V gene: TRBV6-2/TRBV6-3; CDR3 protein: CASSYEGGTETQYF; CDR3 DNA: TGTGCCAGCAGTTATGAGGGGGGCACTGAGACCCAGTACTTC
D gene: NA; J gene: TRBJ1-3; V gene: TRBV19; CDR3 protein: CASSGSGNTIYF; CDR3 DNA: TGTGCCAGTTCCGGCTCTGGAAACACCATATATTTT
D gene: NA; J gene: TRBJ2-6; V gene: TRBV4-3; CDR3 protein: CASSQGSGKALRPGANVLTF; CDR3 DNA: TGCGCCAGCAGCCAAGGGTCGGGGAAGGCGCTAAGGCCTGGGGCCAACGTCCTGACTTTC
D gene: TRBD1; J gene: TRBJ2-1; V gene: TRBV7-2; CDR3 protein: CASSRQGYEQFF; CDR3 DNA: TGTGCCAGCAGCCGACAGGGATATGAGCAGTTCTTC
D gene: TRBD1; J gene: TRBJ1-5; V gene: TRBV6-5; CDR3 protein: CASSYRYRGPNQPQHF; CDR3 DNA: TGTGCCAGCAGTTACCGGTATAGGGGGCCCAATCAGCCCCAGCATTTT
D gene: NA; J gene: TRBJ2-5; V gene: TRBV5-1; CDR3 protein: CASSLEVPPETQYF; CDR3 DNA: TGCGCCAGCAGCTTGGAAGTCCCACCCGAGACCCAGTACTTC
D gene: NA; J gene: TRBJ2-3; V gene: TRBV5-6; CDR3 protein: CASSSSGIGSTDTQYF; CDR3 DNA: TGTGCCAGCAGCTCGTCTGGAATTGGGTCAACAGATACGCAGTATTTT
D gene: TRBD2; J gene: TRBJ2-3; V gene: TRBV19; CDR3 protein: CASMDPPGPGGDTQYF; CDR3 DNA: TGTGCCAGTATGGATCCTCCGGGCCCGGGAGGAGATACGCAGTATTTT
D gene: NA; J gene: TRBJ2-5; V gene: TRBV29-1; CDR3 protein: CSVAGGRWETQYF; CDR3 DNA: TGCAGCGTTGCTGGGGGACGATGGGAGACCCAGTACTTC
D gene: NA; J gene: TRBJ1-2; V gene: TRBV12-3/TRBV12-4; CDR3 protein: CASSSGQRYGYTF; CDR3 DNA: TGTGCCAGCAGTTCGGGGCAGCGCTATGGCTACACCTTC
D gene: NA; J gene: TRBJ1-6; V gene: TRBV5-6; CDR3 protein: CASRPYGYNSPLHF; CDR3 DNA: TGTGCCAGCCGACCATACGGATATAATTCACCCCTCCACTTT